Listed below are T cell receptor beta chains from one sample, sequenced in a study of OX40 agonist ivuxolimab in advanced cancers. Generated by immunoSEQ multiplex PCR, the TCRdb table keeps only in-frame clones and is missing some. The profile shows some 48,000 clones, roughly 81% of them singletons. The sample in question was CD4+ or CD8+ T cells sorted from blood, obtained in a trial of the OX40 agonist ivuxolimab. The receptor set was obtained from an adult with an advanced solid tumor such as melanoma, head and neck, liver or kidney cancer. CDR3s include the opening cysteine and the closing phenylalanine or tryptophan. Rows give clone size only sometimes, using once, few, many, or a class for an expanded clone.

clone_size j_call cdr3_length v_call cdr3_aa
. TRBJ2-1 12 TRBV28 CASNRLGFEQFF
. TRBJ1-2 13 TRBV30 CASRPRQFYGYTF
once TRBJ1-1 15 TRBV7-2 CASSLGSGDYTEAFF
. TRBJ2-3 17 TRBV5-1 CASSPIPGQGDTDTQYF
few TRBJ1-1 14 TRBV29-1 CSVPGGQVNTEAFF
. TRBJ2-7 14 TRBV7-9 CASSYGTGFYEQYF
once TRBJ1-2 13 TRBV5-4 CASSNAGNYGYTF
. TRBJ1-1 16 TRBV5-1 CASSPGQGFMNTEAFF
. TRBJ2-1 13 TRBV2 CAGGQGPYNEQFF
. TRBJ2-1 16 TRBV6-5 CASSYSIAGEVNEQFF
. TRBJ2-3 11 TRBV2 CASSDRGLEYF
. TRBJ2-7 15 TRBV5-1 CASSLASPADREQYF
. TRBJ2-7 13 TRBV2 CASSEGQSYEQYF
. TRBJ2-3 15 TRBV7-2 CASSFQTGLRDTQYF
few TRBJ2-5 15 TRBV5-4 CASSLGSGLGETQYF
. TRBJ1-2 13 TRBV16 CASSQLSGDGYTF
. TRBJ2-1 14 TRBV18 CASSPVQGRSEQFF
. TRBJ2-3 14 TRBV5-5 CASSSDQGTDTQYF
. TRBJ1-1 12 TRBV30 CAWSRTVTEAFF
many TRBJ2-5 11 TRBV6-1 CASSEATTQYF
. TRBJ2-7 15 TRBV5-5 CASSLARGRTYEQYF
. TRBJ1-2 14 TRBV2 CASSEVSGTGGYTF
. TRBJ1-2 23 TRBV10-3 CAISLDPPGQGVSQAATYYGYTF
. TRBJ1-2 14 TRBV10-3 CAISESVDTGGYTF
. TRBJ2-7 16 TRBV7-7 CASSLGEGLGTNEQYF
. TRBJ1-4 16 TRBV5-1 CASSLAGTSENEKLFF
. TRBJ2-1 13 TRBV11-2 CASWLAGGNEQFF
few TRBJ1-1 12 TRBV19 CASLQWNTEAFF
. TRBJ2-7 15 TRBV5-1 CASSIGTSGRAEQYF
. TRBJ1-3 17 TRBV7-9 CASSLGGQADSGNTIYF
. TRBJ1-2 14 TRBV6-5 CASSVSGTNSGYTF
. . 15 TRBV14 CASSQGGQFSYEQYF
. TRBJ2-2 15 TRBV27 CASSRPDRATGELFF
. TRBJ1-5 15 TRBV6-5 CASSYPTENDQPQHF
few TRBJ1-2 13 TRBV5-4 CASSSNREYGYTF
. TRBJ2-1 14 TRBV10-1 CASSDREGRNEQFF
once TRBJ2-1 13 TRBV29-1 CSVSTKRFNEQFF
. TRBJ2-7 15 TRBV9 CASSVVPDGPYEQYF
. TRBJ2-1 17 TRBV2 CASSEKMRGERYNEQFF
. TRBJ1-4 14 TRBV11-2 CASSLGQGGEKLFF
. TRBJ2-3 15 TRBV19 CASSRGDGSTDTQYF
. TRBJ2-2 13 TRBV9 CASSSRYTGELFF
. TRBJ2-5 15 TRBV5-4 CASSQTLAGGETQYF
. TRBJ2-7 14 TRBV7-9 CASTFGGGPYEQYF
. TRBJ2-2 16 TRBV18 CASSPEQGPLTGELFF
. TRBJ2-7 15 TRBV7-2 CASSLGLAEGYEQYF